This TCR beta chain is drawn from a study of T cell responses to AZD1222 COVID-19 vaccine. The CDR3 covers 18 residues. With 2 bases removed from V and 0 bases from J, the gap between germline ends came to 14 bases. The germline CDR1 and CDR2 sequences are LGHDT and YNNKEL (reference sequence). The repertoire was sequenced with immunoSEQ multiplex PCR; TCRdb's copy has only in-frame clones and lacks some. The sample contains some 99,000 clones, 87% of which appear only once. The sample here was peripheral blood, taken on day 0 of AZD1222 vaccination. The V gene is TRBV3-1 (or the pseudogene TRBV3-2), the J gene TRBJ1-6; weak D call: TRBD1 (6 bases). This sequence originates from an adult in good health. The CDR3 nucleotides are TGTGCCAGCAGCCAATCAGGGGAGACCGGCTCCTATAATTCACCCCTCCACTTT. Its protein product is CASSQSGETGSYNSPLHF.